This T cell receptor (beta chain) was profiled in a study of OX40 agonist ivuxolimab in advanced cancers. TCRdb keeps only in-frame clones here, not all; method: immunoSEQ multiplex PCR. The sample contains under 70,000 clones, roughly nine tenths of which appear only once. The study, taken as a whole, reports: Normalized T-cell clonal expansion was also low in a subset of nonresponders.

In regard to this clone: Its antigen is not known.

The CDR3 covers 13 residues. In germline, CDR1 is MNHEY, CDR2 SVGAGI. Between the trimmed V and J ends, which lost 5 bases and 5 bases, there was a span of 11 bases. The sequence was collected from an adult with an advanced solid tumor such as melanoma, head and neck, liver or kidney cancer. This sample comprised CD4+ or CD8+ T cells sorted from blood, obtained in a trial of the OX40 agonist ivuxolimab. This sequence joins TRBV6-5 and TRBJ2-3; D may be TRBD2 (5 bases). CDR3 residues: CASSRARGDTQYF. Here the CDR3 DNA reads TGTGCCAGCAGTCGGGCACGGGGAGATACGCAGTATTTT.